What follows are 10 T cell receptor beta chains derived from one specimen sequenced in a study of cytotoxic CD8 clonotypes in ibrutinib-treated CLL. The method was immunoSEQ multiplex PCR; TCRdb's version includes in-frame clones alone and lacks a portion of them. The sample holds fewer than 400,000 clones, roughly 70% seen once. Specimen: PBMCs, collected after 36 months of ibrutinib treatment. The receptor source for this set is a human donor with chronic lymphocytic leukemia.

This clone has only a few counts. The chain recombines TRBV5-1 with TRBJ2-7; 8 bases agree with TRBD1. Germline V CDR1 and CDR2: SGHRS, YFSETQ. J was trimmed by 3 bases and V by 4 bases; bases with no gene match: 6. The CDR3 length is 14 residues. The CDR3 region is CASSLDRAYYEQYF. The CDR3 DNA reads as TGCGCCAGCAGCCTGGACAGGGCCTACTACGAGCAGTACTTC.

This clone was observed a few times. This chain uses TRBV6-5 with TRBJ1-5; D possibly corresponds to TRBD1 (6 bases). Germline-derived CDR1 and CDR2 are MNHEY and SVGAGI. The CDR3 spans 15 residues. The V and J ends lost 6 bases and 0 bases respectively, with 12 bases between them. CDR3 in DNA: TGTGCCAGCAGGACAACAGGGACTAGCAATCAGCCCCAGCATTTT. This encodes CASRTTGTSNQPQHF.

The V gene is TRBV29-1, the J gene TRBJ1-1; no clear D gene. V lost 4 bases and J 7 bases, leaving 16 bases between the germline ends. The germline CDR1 and CDR2 sequences are SQVTM and ANQGSEA. The CDR3 covers 13 residues. This chain's CDR3 is CSVAAPLSNEAFF. CDR3 in DNA: TGCAGCGTTGCGGCCCCTCTTTCGAATGAAGCTTTCTTT.

This chain links TRBV27 with TRBJ2-3; weak D call: TRBD2 (5 bases). The germline CDR1 and CDR2 sequences are MNHEY and SMNVEV (reference sequence). V was cut by 6 bases and J by 2 bases, with 12 bases left in between. The CDR3 loop spans 14 amino acids. In nucleotides, the CDR3 is TGTGCCAGCAGCTCGGGAAGAGCCACAGATACGCAGTATTTT. This gives the protein CASSSGRATDTQYF.

As concerns this clone: The sample contains more than one DNA sequence encoding this CDR3. This rearrangement joins TRBV10-3 to TRBJ1-1, with 8 bases lining up with TRBD1. The germline V gene encodes CDR1 ENHRY and CDR2 SYGVKD. J lost 4 bases, V lost 2 bases, and 3 bases had no gene match. This CDR3 contains 14 residues. The CDR3 spells CAISEGQGSTEAFF. The CDR3 DNA follows: TGTGCCATCAGTGAGGGACAGGGTAGCACTGAAGCTTTCTTT.

This chain connects TRBV13 to TRBJ2-2, with 10 bases aligning to TRBD2. J was trimmed by 4 bases and V by 5 bases; bases with no gene match: 7. The CDR3 has 16 amino acids. Germline values: CDR1 PRHDT, CDR2 FYEKMQ (reference sequence). CDR3 loop: CASSLAGLAPTGELFF. In DNA form, the CDR3 reads TGTGCCAGCAGCCTAGCGGGACTAGCGCCCACCGGGGAGCTGTTTTTT.

The rearrangement uses TRBV4-1 and TRBJ2-3; D possibly corresponds to TRBD2 (5 bases). Germline values: CDR1 MGHRA, CDR2 YSYEKL. With 0 bases removed from V and 0 bases from J, the gap between germline ends came to 10 bases. This CDR3 spans 16 amino acids. CDR3 region: CASSQEGARSTDTQYF. The CDR3 DNA is TGCGCCAGCAGCCAAGAGGGAGCGAGGAGCACAGATACGCAGTATTTT.

The chain employs TRBV5-4 and TRBJ2-6; no clear D gene. Germline values: CDR1 SGHNT, CDR2 YYREEE (reference sequence). The CDR3 is 17 amino acids. V was clipped by 2 bases and J by 2 bases, with 14 bases between them. CDR3 coding DNA: TGTGCCAGCAGCTTACAGCCCTTTGAAACTGGGGCCAACGTCCTGACTTTC. It translates to CASSLQPFETGANVLTF.

The chain has TRBV5-1 and TRBJ2-3; 10 positions match TRBD1. There are 16 residues in the CDR3. From germline, CDR1 is SGHRS and CDR2 YFSETQ. J lost 1 base, V lost 3 bases, and 5 bases had no gene match. The DNA of the CDR3 is TGCGCCAGCAGCTCGACAGGGGGCCGTGGCACAGATACGCAGTATTTT. It codes for CASSSTGGRGTDTQYF.

The chain recombines TRBV29-1 with TRBJ2-7; 8 bases map to TRBD1. The CDR3 is 16 amino acids. Germline V gene data show CDR1 as SQVTM and CDR2 as ANQGSEA. V gave up 1 base and J gave up 1 base; unmatched junction bases: 9. The CDR3 region is CSVEVLRDRKSYEQYF. The CDR3, as DNA: TGCAGCGTTGAAGTCCTCCGGGACAGGAAATCCTACGAGCAGTACTTC.